These 10 T cell receptor beta chains originate from one sample sequenced in a study of blood T cell repertoires in COVID-19. The repertoire was sequenced with immunoSEQ multiplex PCR; TCRdb's copy has only in-frame clones and lacks some. The sample contains about 210,000 clones, 75% to 85% of which appear only once. Sequencing input: PBMCs or T cells enriched from blood (not recorded which). The receptor source for this set is a young man with acute COVID-19.

The chain employs TRBV3-1 (or the pseudogene TRBV3-2) and TRBJ1-6; 7 bases fit TRBD1. Germline V gene sequence: CDR1 LGHDT, CDR2 YNNKEL (reference sequence). V lost 7 bases and J lost 13; bases outside the gene matches: 10. This CDR3 contains 13 residues. The CDR3 protein is CASTSGTEIPLHF. The CDR3 nucleotides read TGTGCCAGCACCTCCGGGACAGAGATTCCCCTCCACTTT.

The rearrangement links TRBV7-9 to TRBJ1-1; no definite D call. V gave up 7 bases and J gave up 5 bases, with 11 bases separating them. Germline V gene lookup returns CDR1 SEHNR and CDR2 FQNEAQ (reference sequence). The CDR3 is made up of 12 amino acids. In nucleotides, the CDR3 is TGTGCCAGCAACGTTTTGAGAACTGAAGCTTTCTTT. This sequence encodes CASNVLRTEAFF.

The chain carries TRBV27 and TRBJ1-4; 9 bases line up with TRBD1. The CDR3 contains 12 residues. Losses at the gene ends were 11 bases for V and 6 bases for J; bases not matched to a gene: 4. Germline-derived CDR1 and CDR2 are MNHEY and SMNVEV (reference sequence). CDR3 sequence: CAEGQGHEKLFF. In nucleotides, the CDR3 is TGTGCCGAGGGACAGGGACATGAAAAACTGTTTTTT.

The chain has TRBV5-6 and TRBJ1-2; 7 bases are shared with TRBD1. CDR3 size: 15 residues. CDR1 and CDR2 (germline): SGHDT, YYEEEE. V dropped 4 bases and J dropped 4; count of bases not matched to a gene: 10. CDR3 amino acids: CASSPRQGLAYGYTF. CDR3 in DNA: TGTGCCAGCAGCCCAAGACAGGGCCTTGCCTATGGCTACACCTTC.

V is TRBV3-1 (or the pseudogene TRBV3-2) and J is TRBJ1-1; weak D call: TRBD1 (5 bases). The V gene's germline CDR1 is LGHDT and CDR2 YNNKEL (reference sequence). This CDR3 spans 15 amino acids. With 2 bases removed from V and 4 bases from J, the gap between germline ends came to 14 bases. CDR3 sequence (DNA): TGTGCCAGCAGCCAATTCTCCCAGGGAAGCACTGAAGCTTTCTTT. Protein: CASSQFSQGSTEAFF.

This chain connects TRBV6-5 to TRBJ2-2, with 9 positions matching TRBD1. The CDR3 is made up of 15 amino acids. The germline V gene encodes CDR1 MNHEY and CDR2 SVGAGI. Losses at the gene ends were 6 bases for V and 5 bases for J; bases not matched to a gene: 7. In nucleotides, the CDR3 is TGTGCCAGCAGGACAACAGGGGGCTATACCGGGGAGCTGTTTTTT. Translating it yields CASRTTGGYTGELFF.

This chain uses TRBV7-9 with TRBJ2-2; 10 nucleotides agree with TRBD2. After removal of 4 bases from V and 5 bases from J, the junction contained 7 bases not matched to a gene. Looked up from germline, CDR1 is SEHNR and CDR2 is FQNEAQ (reference sequence). The CDR3 loop spans 16 amino acids. This CDR3 is CASSSLAGGSTGELFF. The CDR3 coding sequence is TGTGCCAGCAGCTCCTTAGCGGGGGGAAGTACCGGGGAGCTGTTTTTT.

This clone showed up just a few times. The rearrangement links TRBV11-2 to TRBJ2-7, with 12 bases matching TRBD1. The CDR3 has 16 residues. CDR1 is SGHAT and CDR2 is FQNNGV in the germline V gene. With V trimmed by 5 bases and J by 7 bases, 12 bases remained unmatched. CDR3 sequence reads: CASSHTFGTGGEEQYF. In DNA, the CDR3 is TGTGCCAGCAGCCACACATTCGGGACAGGGGGCGAAGAGCAGTACTTC. Full variable domain (rest looked up from reference TRBV11-2 and TRBJ2-7): EAGVAQSPRYKIIEKRQSVAFWCNPISGHATLYWYQQILGQGPKLLIQFQNNGVVDDSQLPKDRFSAERLKGVDSTLKIQPAKLEDSAVYLCASSHTFGTGGEEQYFGPGTRLTVT.

The chain links TRBV4-2 to TRBJ2-7, with D possibly TRBD2 on 5 matching bases. CDR1 and CDR2 from the germline V gene are LGHNA and YNFKEQ. V gave up 4 bases and J gave up 5 bases, with 9 bases separating them. The CDR3 totals 12 residues. Here the CDR3 reads CASSPGLDEQYF. The CDR3 coding sequence is TGTGCCAGCAGCCCGGGGTTAGACGAGCAGTACTTC.

The chain recombines TRBV10-1 with TRBJ1-5, with a possible D match to TRBD1 (5 bases). Germline V gene lookup returns CDR1 WNHNN and CDR2 SYGVQD (reference sequence). Between the trimmed V and J ends, which lost 6 bases and 7 bases, there was a span of 13 bases. The CDR3 sequence is 13 residues long. The CDR3 DNA follows: TGCGCCAGCAGCGCTTTGGGGGGGCAGCCCCAGCATTTT. This encodes CASSALGGQPQHF.